These 12 T cell receptor beta chains were sequenced from one sample in a study of blood T cell repertoires in COVID-19. Sequencing was performed with immunoSEQ multiplex PCR; in TCRdb, only in-frame clones are kept and a portion is missing. Of 270,000 or so clones in the sample, roughly 86% are singletons; the top ten hold around 10%. Sequenced material: peripheral blood. The receptor source for this set is a woman aged 25 to 45 with COVID-19, enrolled during active disease.

The rearrangement links TRBV27 to TRBJ1-6; D remains unclear. Germline lookup yields CDR1 MNHEY and CDR2 SMNVEV (reference sequence). There are 16 residues in the CDR3. Trimming shortened V by 2 bases and J by 7 bases, and 15 bases separated the two germline ends. The CDR3 reads CASSLGTRGANSPLHF. CDR3 DNA: TGTGCCAGCAGTTTAGGCACACGGGGTGCCAATTCACCCCTCCACTTT.

This CDR3 is CASSIVNTMNTEAFF. The CDR3 DNA reads as TGTGCCAGTAGTATAGTAAACACTATGAACACTGAAGCTTTCTTT. The chain links TRBV19 to TRBJ1-1; D gene unclear. The CDR3 spans 15 residues. Per the germline V gene, CDR1 is LNHDA and CDR2 is SQIVND (reference sequence). Trimming left V 1 base short and J 0 bases short, with 9 bases between.

The table lists this clone with a count of one. This chain joins TRBV5-4 and TRBJ2-3; possible D gene TRBD2, 8 bases. The V end was cut by 4 bases, the J end by 5 bases, with 17 bases between. This CDR3 is 15 amino acids long. The germline gives CDR1 SGHNT, CDR2 YYREEE (reference sequence). Here the CDR3 reads CASSPGRGRVDTQYF. CDR3 bases: TGTGCCAGCAGCCCCGGGAGGGGGCGGGTAGATACGCAGTATTTT. Complete variable domain (other parts from reference TRBV5-4 and TRBJ2-3): ETGVTQSPTHLIKTRGQQVTLRCSSQSGHNTVSWYQQALGQGPQFIFQYYREEENGRGNFPPRFSGLQFPNYSSELNVNALELDDSALYLCASSPGRGRVDTQYFGPGTRLTVL.

The chain has TRBV12-3 or TRBV12-4 and TRBJ1-1; D perhaps matches TRBD1 (6 bases). The CDR3 consists of 12 residues. Trimming took off 5 bases at V and 7 bases at J, with 11 bases between the two ends. The CDR3 region has the DNA TGTGCCAGCAGTCAGGGGAGGGGTGAAGCTTTCTTT. Protein sequence: CASSQGRGEAFF.

With respect to this clone: Mismatch with germline at one junction end may stem from a read error. This rearrangement joins TRBV5-6 to TRBJ1-2; D is unclear. This CDR3 is built from 15 residues. Germline values: CDR1 SGHDT, CDR2 YYEEEE. CDR3 nucleotide sequence: TGTGCCAGCAGCCCTTGGACTAGCGGGCGTTATGGCCACACCTTC. Encoded protein: CASSPWTSGRYGHTF.

The chain has TRBV6-5 and TRBJ1-2; the D gene is possibly TRBD1 (5 bases). Deletions cut 7 bases from V and 6 bases from J, with 15 bases between. The CDR3 consists of 13 residues. Germline V gene data show CDR1 as MNHEY and CDR2 as SVGAGI. In DNA, the CDR3 is TGTGCCAGCAAGCGAAGGGGCCCAGATGGCTACACCTTC. It codes for CASKRRGPDGYTF.

This clone was observed a few times. The rearrangement links TRBV2 to TRBJ1-2, with D possibly being TRBD1 (5 bases). V lost 8 bases, J lost 3 bases, and 19 bases lay in between. The V gene's germline CDR1 is SNHLY and CDR2 FYNNEI. The CDR3 extends over 15 amino acids. CDR3 in amino acids: CASSGTPQVDYGYTF. In DNA form, the CDR3 reads TGTGCCAGCTCTGGGACTCCCCAGGTGGACTATGGCTACACCTTC.

The chain carries TRBV4-1 and TRBJ1-5, with 7 bases fitting TRBD1. CDR3 length: 14 residues. Trimming at V came to 3 bases and at J to 6 bases, leaving 5 bases not matched to a gene. Germline V lookup: CDR1 MGHRA, CDR2 YSYEKL. CDR3: CASSHTGESQPQHF. CDR3 bases: TGCGCCAGCAGCCACACAGGGGAAAGTCAGCCCCAGCATTTT.

This clone was counted a single time. CDR3 sequence: CASSSGLAGYNEQFF. Written as DNA, the CDR3 is TGTGCCAGCAGCTCAGGACTAGCGGGATACAATGAGCAGTTCTTC. The rearrangement uses TRBV7-9 and TRBJ2-1; TRBD2 matches at 12 bases. V trimming: 4 bases; J trimming: 4 bases; junction bases outside the gene matches: 2. The CDR3 covers 15 residues. Germline V gene data show CDR1 as SEHNR and CDR2 as FQNEAQ (reference sequence).

The chain employs TRBV5-4 and TRBJ1-2; a possible D gene is TRBD1 (5 bases). Trimming took off 0 bases at V and 4 bases at J, with 7 bases between the two ends. Looked up from germline, CDR1 is SGHNT and CDR2 is YYREEE (reference sequence). The CDR3 contains 13 residues. CDR3 sequence: CASSLDRFYGYTF. The CDR3, as DNA: TGTGCCAGCAGCTTGGACAGGTTCTATGGCTACACCTTC.

The gene calls are TRBV10-2 and TRBJ2-5; 14 bases match TRBD2. V shed 6 bases, J shed 3 bases, and the junction held 15 bases outside the gene matches. The germline V gene has CDR1 WSHSY and CDR2 SAAADI. The length of the CDR3 is 19 residues. CDR3 protein: CASRPGPGLAGAIKETQYF. CDR3 coding DNA: TGCGCCAGCAGGCCCGGCCCGGGACTAGCGGGAGCCATAAAAGAGACCCAGTACTTC.

The chain combines TRBV19 with TRBJ2-3; 12 bases map to TRBD2. Germline loops: CDR1 LNHDA, CDR2 SQIVND (reference sequence). CDR3 length: 18 amino acids. The V gene end was trimmed by 7 bases and the J gene end by 2 bases; junction bases not matched to a gene: 13. The CDR3 sequence is CASTPPLGLAGFTDTQYF. The CDR3 bases are TGTGCCAGTACCCCCCCTCTGGGACTAGCGGGCTTCACAGATACGCAGTATTTT.